This TCR beta chain is from a study of T cell changes during pregnancy in multiple sclerosis (dated by TCRdb to between 2018 and 2021). A note on the overall study: The study examined how the T cell repertoire changed over the course of pregnancy in women with multiple sclerosis.

The receptor library was made with the immunoSEQ multiplex PCR assay. TCRdb retrieved this table from immuneACCESS and kept in-frame rearrangements only. Not all clones are present; in checked studies, unresolved V genes account for under half, and no reason is known for the remainder. This sample holds some 51,000 clones; around 94% were observed only once. Of the sample, roughly 0.5% is held by the ten largest clones. This clone came up once. Its binding antigen is unknown. It has no much larger one-base neighbor in the sample; base qualities were not kept. Looking up the germline V gene yields CDR1 MNHEY and CDR2 SVGAGI. The CDR3, cysteine through phenylalanine, is 12 amino acids long. Only the CDR3 portion is preserved as DNA: 36 bases, with reading frame beginning at the first base. V sheds 5 bases and J sheds 3 bases, leaving 7 bases between their ends.

The sample in question was CD4+ T cells from peripheral blood mononuclear cells, obtained in the first trimester of pregnancy. Recombination joined TRBV6-5 with TRBJ1-1, with the D gene call left open. The sequence came from a female donor with multiple sclerosis, enrolled in a pregnancy study. For the CDR3, the sequence is CASSRVHTEAFF. The DNA sequence follows: TGTGCCAGCAGTCGGGTCCACACTGAAGCTTTCTTT.